Presented here are 7 T cell receptor beta chains from one specimen sequenced in a study of early T cells in non-severe SARS-CoV-2 infection. One entry per CDR3 protein results from TCRdb running MiXCR on the 5' RACE reads. In the table there are approximately 80,000 distinct CDR3 sequences, over 9% of which are singletons. The input for sequencing was whole blood, taken at baseline. The receptor source for this set is an adult who was a healthcare worker with PCR-confirmed SARS-CoV-2 infection or an uninfected control (not recorded which).

The rearrangement uses TRBV12-3 or TRBV12-4 and TRBJ1-4; a possible D gene is TRBD1 (5 bases). The ends were cut back, 2 bases at V and 11 bases at J, with 18 bases in the middle. The CDR3 consists of 15 residues. The CDR3 DNA follows: TGTGCCAGCAGTTTACACCGGGACGGAGGCTCCAAACTGTTTTTT. Translating gives CASSLHRDGGSKLFF.

This clonotype has a handful of counts. The V gene is TRBV28, the J gene TRBJ1-2; 7 bases align to TRBD1. Per germline, CDR1 MDHEN and CDR2 SYDVKM. The V segment lost 4 bases and the J segment 6 bases; nucleotides outside the gene matches: 8. This CDR3 is 14 amino acids long. The CDR3 region has the DNA TGTGCCAGCAGTTCACAGGGGTTTACTGATGGCTACACCTTC. This gives the protein CASSSQGFTDGYTF.

Only a few counts were recorded for this clonotype. V and J are TRBV11-1 and TRBJ2-3; TRBD1 matches at 7 bases. CDR1 and CDR2 from the germline V gene are SGHAT and FQDESV (reference sequence). CDR3 size: 16 residues. After removal of 1 base from V and 6 bases from J, the junction contained 10 bases not matched to a gene. CDR3 nucleotide sequence: TGTGCCAGCAGCTTAGTAAGAAGGGGGCGTATGGATACGCAGTATTTT. As protein: CASSLVRRGRMDTQYF.

This clonotype was recorded a few times. The rearrangement joins TRBV7-8 to TRBJ2-5, with TRBD2 matching over 11 bases. The CDR3 is 16 residues long. With 3 bases clipped from V and 1 base from J, the junction kept 4 bases outside the gene matches. Germline V lookup: CDR1 SGHVS, CDR2 FQNEAQ. In DNA form, the CDR3 reads TGTGCCAGCAGCTTCCGACTAGCGGGGTTCCAAGAGACCCAGTACTTC. Its protein product is CASSFRLAGFQETQYF. Supplemented by reference TRBV7-8 and TRBJ2-5, the full variable domain reads GAGVSQSPRYKVAKRGQDVALRCDPISGHVSLFWYQQALGQGPEFLTYFQNEAQLDKSGLPSDRFFAERPEGSVSTLKIQRTQQEDSAVYLCASSFRLAGFQETQYFGPGTRLLVL.

The table lists this clonotype with a few counts. The rearrangement joins TRBV5-5 to TRBJ2-1, with a possible D match to TRBD1 (5 bases). Germline V gene lookup returns CDR1 SGHKS and CDR2 YYEKEE (reference sequence). This CDR3 spans 15 amino acids. V lost 1 base and J lost 5, with 13 bases in between. The CDR3: CASSLWPWGNNEQFF. In DNA form, the CDR3 reads TGTGCCAGCAGCTTGTGGCCATGGGGCAACAATGAGCAGTTCTTC.

This clonotype was picked up a small number of times. The chain links TRBV29-1 to TRBJ1-1; 10 bases are a match to TRBD1. The V segment lost 3 bases and the J segment 5 bases; nucleotides outside the gene matches: 3. From germline, CDR1 is SQVTM and CDR2 ANQGSEA. This CDR3 is 13 amino acids long. CDR3 bases: TGCAGCGTTGATGGACAGGGGGGTACTGAAGCTTTCTTT. It yields the protein CSVDGQGGTEAFF.

V is TRBV4-3 and J is TRBJ2-3; D might be TRBD2 (5 bases). The CDR3 is 16 residues long. The V gene lost 0 bases and the J gene lost 1 base, with 11 bases spanning the gap. The germline gives CDR1 LGHNA, CDR2 YSLEER. The CDR3 nucleotides read TGCGCCAGCAGCCAAGATGCGGGTGTGGGCACAGATACGCAGTATTTT. Translated, it gives CASSQDAGVGTDTQYF.